The entry below describes one TCR beta chain. Antigen: not known. This sample is part of a study of cytomegalovirus exposure and HLA in healthy donors. The PCR was carried out with 60 Vbeta primers and 13 Jbeta primers. Measured with immunoSEQ multiplex PCR; TCRdb has only the in-frame clones, and not every one. In the table there are over 100,000 clones, roughly 72% of which are singletons. Study-wide results and caveats: In an earlier analysis, about 87% or about 30%: the productive usage of most TCR beta V segments. Relative to equally common others, HLA-associated TCR beta chains showed greater clonal expansion in a later analysis.

The germline V gene has CDR1 SGDLS and CDR2 YYNGEE. V was clipped by 5 bases and J by 4 bases, with 9 bases between them. The CDR3 is made up of 12 amino acids. The chain recombines TRBV9 with TRBJ1-2, with D perhaps matching TRBD1 (5 bases). The sequenced material came from PBMCs. This sequence originates from a male donor in good health and CMV-seronegative. The CDR3 DNA sequence: TGTGCCAGCAGTCAACAGGCCTATGGCTACACCTTC. Its translation: CASSQQAYGYTF.